This TCR beta chain derives from a study of blood T cell repertoires in COVID-19. Study as a whole: Collection of acute and convalescent COVID-19 samples took place in the United States, Italy and Spain. T cells, B-cell-depleted T cells, or PBMCs supplied cDNA or gDNA.

Donors in Cohort 3 counted as recovered after two negative PCRs, clearance, or symptom resolution. The protocol was immunoSEQ multiplex PCR, while the TCRdb copy is restricted to in-frame clones and leaves out a portion. The sample holds 300,000 or so clones, around 90% seen once. CDR3 length: 15 residues. Between the trimmed V and J ends, which lost 2 bases and 2 bases, there was a span of 10 bases. Germline CDR1 and CDR2: MGHDK and SYGVNS. Sequencing was done on a sample of PBMCs or T cells enriched from blood (not recorded which). This clonotype originated in a woman aged 25 to 45 who had recovered from COVID-19. The chain joins TRBV25-1 to TRBJ1-3; D remains unclear. The CDR3 reads CASSEMEGAGNTIYF. The DNA of the CDR3 is TGTGCCAGCAGTGAAATGGAGGGCGCTGGAAACACCATATATTTT.